Each of the 14 T cell receptor beta chains below was sequenced from the same sample in a study of blood T cell repertoires in COVID-19. Profiled with immunoSEQ multiplex PCR; TCRdb holds only in-frame clones, not every one. The sample yields around 150,000 clones, around 92% seen once. Sequencing was done on a sample of peripheral blood. These receptors all come from a man in his thirties or forties with COVID-19, enrolled during active disease.

The count of this clone is one. The rearrangement joins TRBV19 to TRBJ1-2; no reliable D call. Germline values: CDR1 LNHDA, CDR2 SQIVND (reference sequence). V was clipped by 2 bases and J by 0 bases, with 7 bases between them. The CDR3 runs to 14 residues. CDR3 coding DNA: TGTGCCAGTAGTATACGGGAAGCTAACTATGGCTACACCTTC. This translates into CASSIREANYGYTF.

This chain links TRBV10-1 with TRBJ1-2; 8 bases match TRBD1. CDR1 WNHNN and CDR2 SYGVQD come from the germline V gene (reference sequence). The CDR3 extends over 17 amino acids. V shed 3 bases and J 8 bases; nucleotides not matched to a gene: 17. The CDR3 reads CASSDGQGYPKTKGYTF. The DNA of the CDR3 is TGCGCCAGCAGTGATGGACAGGGATACCCCAAAACTAAGGGCTACACCTTC.

The chain combines TRBV11-2 with TRBJ2-7, with 11 bases matching TRBD2. The CDR3 is 15 residues long. V was pared by 5 bases and J by 1 base, with 4 bases of the junction left unmatched. The germline CDR1 and CDR2 sequences are SGHAT and FQNNGV. CDR3 nucleotides: TGTGCCAGCAGCCGTAGCGGGGGGGCATCCTACGAGCAGTACTTC. The encoded protein is CASSRSGGASYEQYF.

This chain joins TRBV27 and TRBJ1-2; no clear D gene. Per the germline V gene, CDR1 is MNHEY and CDR2 is SMNVEV (reference sequence). The CDR3 totals 13 residues. V was clipped by 2 bases and J by 5 bases, with 9 bases between them. CDR3 region: CASSLGRYYGYTF. CDR3 bases: TGTGCCAGCAGTTTAGGCAGGTATTATGGCTACACCTTC.

This clone was counted once. The DNA for the CDR3 is TGTGCCAGCAGTTTAGCTGGGGCATCCGGGCAGCCCCAGCATTTT. Translated, it gives CASSLAGASGQPQHF. The rearrangement links TRBV28 to TRBJ1-5, with D perhaps matching TRBD1 (5 bases). V lost 2 bases to trimming and J lost 7 bases, with 15 bases between them. Germline V gene data show CDR1 as MDHEN and CDR2 as SYDVKM. The CDR3 covers 15 residues.

The chain combines TRBV19 with TRBJ2-4; D ambiguous. The CDR3 has 15 residues. V was cut by 0 bases and J by 6 bases, with 12 bases left in between. CDR1 is LNHDA and CDR2 is SQIVND in the germline V gene (reference sequence). CDR3 bases: TGTGCCAGTAGTATAGATCTAGGTGGTCGAAACATTCAGTACTTC. Its protein product is CASSIDLGGRNIQYF.

The DNA for the CDR3 is TGCGCCAGCAGTGAAATAGTAGGACCCAGGGTACAGACTGAAGCTTTCTTT. This sequence encodes CASSEIVGPRVQTEAFF. V usage is TRBV10-1 and J usage is TRBJ1-1, with a possible D match to TRBD1 (5 bases). Germline CDR1 WNHNN, CDR2 SYGVQD (reference sequence). CDR3 length equals 17 residues. V lost 3 bases, J lost 5 bases, and 22 bases lay in between.

The genes are TRBV18 and TRBJ2-7; TRBD2 agrees at 9 bases. Germline CDR1 KGHSH, CDR2 LQKENI. J lost 4 bases, V lost 4 bases, and 11 bases had no gene match. This CDR3 has 16 amino acids. The CDR3 sequence: CASSLNLGLAGYEQYF. CDR3 nucleotide sequence: TGTGCCAGCTCACTAAACCTGGGACTAGCCGGGTACGAGCAGTACTTC. The full variable domain, with the rest looked up from reference TRBV18 and TRBJ2-7, is NAGVMQNPRHLVRRRGQEARLRCSPMKGHSHVYWYRQLPEEGLKFMVYLQKENIIDESGMPKERFSAEFPKEGPSILRIQQVVRGDSAAYFCASSLNLGLAGYEQYFGPGTRLTVT.

The chain links TRBV27 to TRBJ2-5, with D unresolved. The germline V gene encodes CDR1 MNHEY and CDR2 SMNVEV (reference sequence). The CDR3 consists of 14 residues. The V and J ends lost 4 bases and 2 bases respectively, with 11 bases between them. In DNA form, the CDR3 reads TGTGCCAGCAGTTCTTCAGATAAGCAAGAGACCCAGTACTTC. Translation: CASSSSDKQETQYF.

This clone was observed once. The CDR3: CATSDLLGQGDQETQYF. The CDR3 nucleotides are TGTGCCACCAGTGATTTGCTGGGACAGGGGGACCAAGAGACCCAGTACTTC. The V and J genes are TRBV24-1 and TRBJ2-5; 11 positions match TRBD1. Germline CDR1 reads KGHDR; CDR2 reads SFDVKD. Germline trimming cut 0 bases from V and 0 bases from J; bases unmatched to any gene: 2. The CDR3 sequence is 17 residues long.

CDR3 sequence: CASSLTTGVTEAFF. The CDR3 nucleotides are TGTGCCAGCTCCCTGACCACAGGGGTCACTGAAGCTTTCTTT. The chain carries TRBV2 and TRBJ1-1; 7 bases align to TRBD1. In germline, CDR1 is SNHLY, CDR2 FYNNEI. The J segment lost 4 bases and the V segment lost 8 bases, leaving 10 bases of the junction unmatched. CDR3 length: 14 residues.

This chain joins TRBV7-6 and TRBJ2-1; D might be TRBD2 (7 bases). V lost 1 base and J lost 3, with 16 bases in between. CDR3 length equals 17 residues. Germline CDR1 SGHVS, CDR2 FNYEAQ. This chain's CDR3 is CASSLGWKGGGYNEQFF. The CDR3, as DNA: TGTGCCAGCAGCTTAGGCTGGAAGGGGGGGGGCTACAATGAGCAGTTCTTC.

The chain joins TRBV6-2 or TRBV6-3 to TRBJ2-2; 7 bases fit TRBD1. This CDR3 has 17 residues. The germline CDR1 and CDR2 sequences are MNHEY and SVGEGT. V was pared by 6 bases and J by 1 base, with 11 bases of the junction left unmatched. CDR3 protein: CASSLPGQTLNTGELFF. The CDR3 nucleotides are TGTGCCAGCAGCTTACCGGGACAGACACTGAACACCGGGGAGCTGTTTTTT.

This chain links TRBV7-3 with TRBJ2-7, with D maybe TRBD1 (5 bases). V was pared by 1 base and J by 2 bases, with 15 bases between. Germline CDR1 is SGHTA and CDR2 is FQGTGA. The CDR3 sequence is 16 residues long. The CDR3: CASSLRGRDGAYEQYF. Written as DNA, the CDR3 is TGTGCCAGCAGCTTAAGGGGCAGGGATGGGGCCTACGAGCAGTACTTC.